What follows are 18 T cell receptor beta chains derived from one specimen sequenced in a study of cytomegalovirus exposure and HLA in healthy donors. Primers included in the PCR were 60 Vbeta and 13 Jbeta primers. Generated by immunoSEQ multiplex PCR, the TCRdb table keeps only in-frame clones and is missing some. The table shows 200,000 to 250,000 clones, with 82% occurring only once. The sample was PBMCs. These receptors were obtained from a woman aged 40-49 years in good health and CMV-seronegative.

The rearrangement joins TRBV14 to TRBJ2-1, with D perhaps matching TRBD2 (5 bases). The germline gives CDR1 SGHDN, CDR2 FVKESK. CDR3 size: 15 residues. V lost 3 bases to trimming and J lost 3 bases, with 12 bases between them. In nucleotides, the CDR3 is TGTGCCAGCAGCCAGAATTACCGGGACTACAATGAGCAGTTCTTC. It specifies CASSQNYRDYNEQFF.

The chain combines TRBV13 with TRBJ2-7; D is unresolved. Trimming removed 2 bases from V and 5 bases from J, with 13 bases in between. Germline values: CDR1 PRHDT, CDR2 FYEKMQ (reference sequence). The CDR3 spans 14 residues. The CDR3 loop reads CASSLRSTVDEQYF. The CDR3 DNA follows: TGTGCCAGCAGCTTACGATCTACGGTGGACGAGCAGTACTTC.

The V gene is TRBV29-1, the J gene TRBJ2-7, with D possibly TRBD1 on 6 matching bases. Germline V gene lookup returns CDR1 SQVTM and CDR2 ANQGSEA. The CDR3 spans 13 residues. The ends were cut back, 6 bases at V and 5 bases at J, with 17 bases in the middle. In nucleotides, the CDR3 is TGCAGCGTGTTATCGGGTAGGGGGAACGAGCAGTACTTC. This sequence encodes CSVLSGRGNEQYF.

This clone was detected only once. At one end the junction does not follow the germline gene, possibly because of a read error. This sequence joins TRBV11-1 and TRBJ2-7, with 9 nucleotides matching TRBD1. The CDR3 length is 12 residues. Germline assignment: CDR1 SGHAT and CDR2 FQDESV (reference sequence). CDR3 coding DNA: TGTGCCAGCCCCCCCGACAGGGGGAGCAGGAACTTC. It yields the protein CASPPDRGSRNF.

The chain couples TRBV30 to TRBJ1-6; weak D call: TRBD1 (6 bases). Trimming took 7 bases from V and 10 from J, leaving 17 bases between them. This CDR3 is 13 amino acids long. Germline lookup yields CDR1 GTSNPN and CDR2 SVGIG (reference sequence). CDR3 sequence: CAFRDNLMSPLHF. CDR3 nucleotide sequence: TGTGCCTTCCGGGACAACCTCATGTCACCCCTCCACTTT.

Only a few counts were recorded for this clone. V and J are TRBV7-3 and TRBJ1-1; TRBD1 matches at 10 bases. CDR3 size: 15 residues. In germline, CDR1 is SGHTA, CDR2 FQGTGA. The V segment lost 5 bases and the J segment 5 bases; nucleotides outside the gene matches: 8. CDR3 bases: TGTGCCAGCAGCCCCCGGGGACAGGGGAGAACTGAAGCTTTCTTT. Translated: CASSPRGQGRTEAFF.

This clone was counted once. This sequence joins TRBV9 and TRBJ2-7; 7 bases fit TRBD1. Trimming cost V 0 bases and J 7 bases; bases outside gene matches: 7. The CDR3 has 14 residues. Germline CDR1 reads SGDLS; CDR2 reads YYNGEE. Here the CDR3 reads CASSVETGSREQYF. The CDR3 DNA sequence: TGTGCCAGCAGCGTAGAGACAGGGTCTAGGGAGCAGTACTTC. The whole variable domain, remainder taken from reference TRBV9 and TRBJ2-7, is DSGVTQTPKHLITATGQRVTLRCSPRSGDLSVYWYQQSLDQGLQFLIQYYNGEERAKGNILERFSAQQFPDLHSELNLSSLELGDSALYFCASSVETGSREQYFGPGTRLTVT.

The chain has TRBV5-1 and TRBJ2-1, with TRBD2 identical over 8 bases. CDR3 length: 15 amino acids. The junction had 4 bases not matched to a gene; V was cut back by 5 bases and J by 0 bases. Germline CDR1 reads SGHRS; CDR2 reads YFSETQ. CDR3 DNA sequence: TGCGCCAGCAGTTCGGCGGGGGGCTCCTACAATGAGCAGTTCTTC. Residues: CASSSAGGSYNEQFF. The full variable domain, with the rest looked up from reference TRBV5-1 and TRBJ2-1, is KAGVTQTPRYLIKTRGQQVTLSCSPISGHRSVSWYQQTPGQGLQFLFEYFSETQRNKGNFPGRFSGRQFSNSRSEMNVSTLELGDSALYLCASSSAGGSYNEQFFGPGTRLTVL.

The chain couples TRBV2 to TRBJ2-3; 15 nucleotides agree with TRBD2. This CDR3 has 19 residues. Germline assignment: CDR1 SNHLY and CDR2 FYNNEI. V shed 5 bases and J 1 base; nucleotides not matched to a gene: 10. This CDR3 reads CASSRTSGGALVGTDTQYF. CDR3 coding DNA: TGTGCCAGCAGTCGGACTAGCGGGGGGGCCTTGGTTGGCACAGATACGCAGTATTTT.

In DNA form, the CDR3 reads TGCAGCGTTGCGGCTGCTAGCGGGATCAATGAGCAGTTCTTC. Amino acid sequence: CSVAAASGINEQFF. The chain is built from TRBV29-1 and TRBJ2-1; 9 nucleotides match TRBD2. Germline CDR1 and CDR2: SQVTM and ANQGSEA. The CDR3 covers 14 residues. V dropped 4 bases and J dropped 6; count of bases not matched to a gene: 7.

J is TRBJ1-1 and V is TRBV6-1; D is possibly TRBD1 (5 bases). V lost 4 bases and J 5 bases, leaving 17 bases between the germline ends. CDR1 and CDR2 from the germline V gene are MNHNS and SASEGT. The CDR3 sequence is 15 residues long. CDR3 region: CASSVIWGLDTEAFF. Here the CDR3 DNA reads TGTGCCAGCAGTGTCATTTGGGGCTTGGATACTGAAGCTTTCTTT.

The chain is built from TRBV11-3 and TRBJ1-1; D uncertain. The CDR3 has 15 residues. Germline lookup yields CDR1 SGHNT and CDR2 YENEEA. Trimming removed 8 bases at V and 2 bases at J, with 18 bases between. In nucleotides, the CDR3 is TGTGCCAGCCGACCTGAGGCTGCTTTAAACACTGAAGCTTTCTTT. Protein sequence: CASRPEAALNTEAFF.

In this sample, this clone turned up a few times. V and J are TRBV6-1 and TRBJ1-5; 11 bases are shared with TRBD1. Germline loops: CDR1 MNHNS, CDR2 SASEGT. The length of the CDR3 is 15 residues. The J segment lost 5 bases and the V segment lost 5 bases, leaving 5 bases of the junction unmatched. CDR3 amino acids: CASSRDRGKDQPQHF. CDR3 coding DNA: TGTGCCAGCAGTAGGGACAGGGGGAAGGATCAGCCCCAGCATTTT.

The chain employs TRBV19 and TRBJ1-5; D is undetermined. CDR3 length equals 15 residues. The V end was cut by 9 bases, the J end by 0 bases, with 15 bases between. Germline CDR1 is LNHDA and CDR2 is SQIVND (reference sequence). The CDR3 sequence is CASPSTYSSNQPQHF. The CDR3, as DNA: TGTGCCAGCCCTTCCACGTACAGTAGCAATCAGCCCCAGCATTTT.

This clone has only a few counts. The chain carries TRBV14 and TRBJ2-7; 7 bases map to TRBD1. Germline CDR1 and CDR2: SGHDN and FVKESK. The V segment lost 1 base and the J segment 6 bases; nucleotides outside the gene matches: 6. CDR3 length: 14 amino acids. CDR3 sequence (DNA): TGTGCCAGCAGCCAAGTTGGGACAGACGGCGAGCAGTACTTC. It translates to CASSQVGTDGEQYF.

The rearrangement links TRBV14 to TRBJ1-1; 7 positions agree with TRBD1. Germline CDR1 SGHDN, CDR2 FVKESK. The CDR3 totals 13 residues. V was pared by 9 bases and J by 2 bases, with 6 bases of the junction left unmatched. Here the CDR3 reads CASGDSFNTEAFF. CDR3 nucleotide sequence: TGTGCCAGTGGGGACAGCTTCAACACTGAAGCTTTCTTT.

The J gene is TRBJ2-2, the V gene TRBV7-9; TRBD1 might be the D (5 bases). V lost 6 bases and J lost 0, with 11 bases in between. The CDR3 is made up of 15 amino acids. The germline CDR1 and CDR2 sequences are SEHNR and FQNEAQ (reference sequence). The CDR3, as DNA: TGTGCCAGCAGACCAGGCAGGGCGAACACCGGGGAGCTGTTTTTT. Translation gives CASRPGRANTGELFF.

The J gene is TRBJ2-5, the V gene TRBV2; TRBD1 matches at 8 bases. The J call could be wrong; TRBJ2-7 is a better fit for the DNA end. The CDR3 spans 14 residues. Germline lookup yields CDR1 SNHLY and CDR2 FYNNEI. CDR3: CASIRTGSSYEQYF. Here the CDR3 DNA reads TGTGCCAGCATCCGGACAGGGAGCTCCTACGAGCAGTACTTC.